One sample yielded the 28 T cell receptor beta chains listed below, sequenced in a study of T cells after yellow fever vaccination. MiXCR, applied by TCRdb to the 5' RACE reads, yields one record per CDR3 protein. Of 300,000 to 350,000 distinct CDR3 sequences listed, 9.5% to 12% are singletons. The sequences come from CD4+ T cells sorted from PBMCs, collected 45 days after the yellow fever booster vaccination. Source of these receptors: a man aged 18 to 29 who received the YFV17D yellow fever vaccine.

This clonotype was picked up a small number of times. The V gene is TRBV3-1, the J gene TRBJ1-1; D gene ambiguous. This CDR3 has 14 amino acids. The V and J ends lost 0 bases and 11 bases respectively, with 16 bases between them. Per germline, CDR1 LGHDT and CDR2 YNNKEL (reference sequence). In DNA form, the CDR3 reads TGTGCCAGCAGCCAAGACCTTCAAAGACCCGCGGCTTTCTTT. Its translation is CASSQDLQRPAAFF.

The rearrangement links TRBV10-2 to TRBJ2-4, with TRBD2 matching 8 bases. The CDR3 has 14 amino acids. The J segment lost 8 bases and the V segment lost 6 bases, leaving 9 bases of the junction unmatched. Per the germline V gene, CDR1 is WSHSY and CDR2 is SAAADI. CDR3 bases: TGCGCCAGCAGGAGGGGACTAGGTGAGGACATTCAGTACTTC. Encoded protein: CASRRGLGEDIQYF.

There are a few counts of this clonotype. CDR3 sequence (DNA): TGCGCCAGCAAAGATGTCGGGACGTCGAATGAAAAACTGTTTTTT. This gives the protein CASKDVGTSNEKLFF. This chain joins TRBV5-1 and TRBJ1-4, with D possibly matching TRBD1 (5 bases). Germline lookup yields CDR1 SGHRS and CDR2 YFSETQ. Trimming removed 6 bases at V and 5 bases at J, with 17 bases between. This CDR3 has 15 amino acids.

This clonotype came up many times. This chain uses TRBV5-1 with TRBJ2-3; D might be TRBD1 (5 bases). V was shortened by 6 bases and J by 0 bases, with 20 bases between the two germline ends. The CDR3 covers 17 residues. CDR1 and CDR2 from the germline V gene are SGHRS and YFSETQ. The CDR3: CASTSLDSLPSTDTQYF. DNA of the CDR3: TGCGCCAGCACCTCCCTTGACAGTTTGCCTAGCACAGATACGCAGTATTTT.

Here the CDR3 DNA reads TGTGCCAGCAGCCCCCTGGTGGCAGCTAAGACTGGCTACACCTTC. It specifies CASSPLVAAKTGYTF. J is TRBJ1-2 and V is TRBV5-5; D unclear. The CDR3 spans 15 residues. Per germline, CDR1 SGHKS and CDR2 YYEKEE (reference sequence). V lost 4 bases and J lost 7, with 20 bases in between.

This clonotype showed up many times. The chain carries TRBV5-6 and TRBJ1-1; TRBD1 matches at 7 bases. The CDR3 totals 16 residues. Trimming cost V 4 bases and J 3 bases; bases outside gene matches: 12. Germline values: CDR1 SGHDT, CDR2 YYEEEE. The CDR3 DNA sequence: TGTGCCAGCAGCCCCGACGGGGGCACAGGGGACACTGAAGCTTTCTTT. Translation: CASSPDGGTGDTEAFF.

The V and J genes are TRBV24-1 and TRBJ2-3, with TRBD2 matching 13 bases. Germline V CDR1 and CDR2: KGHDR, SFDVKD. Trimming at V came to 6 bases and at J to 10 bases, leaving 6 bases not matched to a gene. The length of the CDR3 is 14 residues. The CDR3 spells CATSLTGTSGAQYF. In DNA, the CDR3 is TGTGCCACCAGTCTGACAGGGACTAGCGGGGCGCAGTATTTT.

This CDR3 is CASSSLRISGANVLTF. The DNA of the CDR3 is TGTGCCAGCAGTTCACTCCGGATCTCTGGGGCCAACGTCCTGACTTTC. This chain joins TRBV6-5 and TRBJ2-6; D not certain. Germline V gives CDR1 MNHEY, CDR2 SVGAGI. The CDR3 contains 16 residues. Trimming stripped 4 bases from V and 0 bases from J, with 10 bases between.

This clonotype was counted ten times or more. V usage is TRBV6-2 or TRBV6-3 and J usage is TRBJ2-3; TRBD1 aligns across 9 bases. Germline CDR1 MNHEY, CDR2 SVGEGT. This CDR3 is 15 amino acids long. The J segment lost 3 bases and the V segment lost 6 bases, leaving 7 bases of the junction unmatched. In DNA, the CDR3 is TGTGCCAGCAGCTGGGACAGGGAGTATACAGATACGCAGTATTTT. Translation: CASSWDREYTDTQYF.

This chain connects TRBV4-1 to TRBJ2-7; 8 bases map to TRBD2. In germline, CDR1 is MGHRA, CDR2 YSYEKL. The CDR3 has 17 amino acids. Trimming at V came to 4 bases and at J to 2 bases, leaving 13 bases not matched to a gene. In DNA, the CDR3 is TGCGCCAGCAGCCTACCCAGAGAGCGGGGGAAGGCCTACGAGCAGTACTTC. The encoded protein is CASSLPRERGKAYEQYF.

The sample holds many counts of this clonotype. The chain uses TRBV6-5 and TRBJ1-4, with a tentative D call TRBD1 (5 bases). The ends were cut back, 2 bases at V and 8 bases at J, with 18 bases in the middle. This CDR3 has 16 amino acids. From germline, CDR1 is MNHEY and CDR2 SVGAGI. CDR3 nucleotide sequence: TGTGCCAGCAGTTACGCACAATCGTCACGGGGCGAAAAACTGTTTTTT. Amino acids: CASSYAQSSRGEKLFF.

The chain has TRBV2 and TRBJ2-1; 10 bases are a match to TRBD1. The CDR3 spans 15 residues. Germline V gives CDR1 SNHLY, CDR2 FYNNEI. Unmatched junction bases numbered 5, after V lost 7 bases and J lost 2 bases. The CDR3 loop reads CASNLDRGPYNEQFF. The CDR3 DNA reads TGTGCCAGCAACCTCGACAGGGGGCCCTACAATGAGCAGTTCTTC.

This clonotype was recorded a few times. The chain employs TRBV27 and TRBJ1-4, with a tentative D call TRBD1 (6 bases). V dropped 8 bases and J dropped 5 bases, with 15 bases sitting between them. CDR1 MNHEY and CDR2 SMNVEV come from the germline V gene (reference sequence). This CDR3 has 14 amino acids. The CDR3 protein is CASASQGLNEKLFF. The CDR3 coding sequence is TGTGCCAGCGCATCACAGGGTCTGAATGAAAAACTGTTTTTT.

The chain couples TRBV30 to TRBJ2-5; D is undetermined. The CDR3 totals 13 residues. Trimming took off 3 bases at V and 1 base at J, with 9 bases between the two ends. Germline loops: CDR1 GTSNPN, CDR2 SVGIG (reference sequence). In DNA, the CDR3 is TGTGCCTGGAGGAAACACCCCCAAGAGACCCAGTACTTC. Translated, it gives CAWRKHPQETQYF. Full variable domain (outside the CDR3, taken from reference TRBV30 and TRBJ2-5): SQTIHQWPATLVQPVGSPLSLECTVEGTSNPNLYWYRQAAGRGLQLLFYSVGIGQISSEVPQNLSASRPQDRQFILSSKKLLLSDSGFYLCAWRKHPQETQYFGPGTRLLVL.

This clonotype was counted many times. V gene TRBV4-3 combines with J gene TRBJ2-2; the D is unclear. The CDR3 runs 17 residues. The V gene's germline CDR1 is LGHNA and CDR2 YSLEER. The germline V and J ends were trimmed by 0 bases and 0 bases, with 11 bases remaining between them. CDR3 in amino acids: CASSQDIRAANTGELFF. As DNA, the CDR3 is TGCGCCAGCAGCCAAGATATACGGGCAGCGAACACCGGGGAGCTGTTTTTT.

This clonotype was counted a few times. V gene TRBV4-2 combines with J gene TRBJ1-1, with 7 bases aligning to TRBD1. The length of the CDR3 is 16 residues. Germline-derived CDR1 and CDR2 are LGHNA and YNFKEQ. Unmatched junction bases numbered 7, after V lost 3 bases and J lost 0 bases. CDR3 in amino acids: CASSQASTGLNTEAFF. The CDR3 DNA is TGTGCCAGCAGCCAGGCTTCGACAGGGTTGAACACTGAAGCTTTCTTT.

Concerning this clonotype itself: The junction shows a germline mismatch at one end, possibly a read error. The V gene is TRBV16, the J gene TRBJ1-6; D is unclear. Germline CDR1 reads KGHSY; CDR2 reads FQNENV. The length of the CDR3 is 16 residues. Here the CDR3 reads CASSPQSGPYDSPLHF. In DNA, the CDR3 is TGTGCCAGCAGCCCCCAATCGGGCCCCTATGATTCACCCCTCCACTTT.

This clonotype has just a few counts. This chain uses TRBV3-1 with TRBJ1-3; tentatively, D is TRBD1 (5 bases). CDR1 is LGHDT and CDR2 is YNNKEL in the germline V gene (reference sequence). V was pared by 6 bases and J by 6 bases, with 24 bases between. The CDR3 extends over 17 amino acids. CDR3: CASSLLPSGTVENTIYF. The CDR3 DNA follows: TGTGCCAGCAGTCTACTCCCTTCCGGGACCGTGGAAAACACCATATATTTT.

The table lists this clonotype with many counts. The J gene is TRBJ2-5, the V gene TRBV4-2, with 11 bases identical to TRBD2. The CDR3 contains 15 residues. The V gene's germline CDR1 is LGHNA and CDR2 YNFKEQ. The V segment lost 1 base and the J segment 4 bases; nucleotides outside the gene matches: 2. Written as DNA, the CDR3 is TGTGCCAGCAGCCAAGCCACTAGCGGGGGAGAGACCCAGTACTTC. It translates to CASSQATSGGETQYF.

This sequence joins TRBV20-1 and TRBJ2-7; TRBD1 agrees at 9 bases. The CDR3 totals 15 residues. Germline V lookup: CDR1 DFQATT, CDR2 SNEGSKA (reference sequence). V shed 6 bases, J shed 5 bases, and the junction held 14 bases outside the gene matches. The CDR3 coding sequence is TGCAGTGCCCCAGGGGGGGGGACAGGGAAAGACGAGCAGTACTTC. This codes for CSAPGGGTGKDEQYF.

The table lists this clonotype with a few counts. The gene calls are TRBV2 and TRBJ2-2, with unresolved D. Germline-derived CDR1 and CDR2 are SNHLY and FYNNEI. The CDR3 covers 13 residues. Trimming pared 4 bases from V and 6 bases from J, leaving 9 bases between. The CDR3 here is CASSAEHAGELFF. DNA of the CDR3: TGTGCCAGCAGTGCAGAGCATGCCGGGGAGCTGTTTTTT.

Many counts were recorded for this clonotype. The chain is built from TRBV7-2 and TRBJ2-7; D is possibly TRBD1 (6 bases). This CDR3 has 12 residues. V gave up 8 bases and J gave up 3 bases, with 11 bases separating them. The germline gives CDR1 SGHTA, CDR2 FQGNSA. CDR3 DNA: TGTGCCAGCGGGACATGGGGCTACGAGCAGTACTTC. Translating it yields CASGTWGYEQYF.

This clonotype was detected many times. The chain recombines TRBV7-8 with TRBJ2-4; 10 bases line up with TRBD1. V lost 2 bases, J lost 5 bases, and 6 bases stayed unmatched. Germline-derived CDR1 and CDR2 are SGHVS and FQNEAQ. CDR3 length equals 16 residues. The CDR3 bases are TGTGCCAGCAGCTTAACTCATGGACAGGGGGAAAACATTCAGTACTTC. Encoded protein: CASSLTHGQGENIQYF. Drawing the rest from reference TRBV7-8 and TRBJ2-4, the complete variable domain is GAGVSQSPRYKVAKRGQDVALRCDPISGHVSLFWYQQALGQGPEFLTYFQNEAQLDKSGLPSDRFFAERPEGSVSTLKIQRTQQEDSAVYLCASSLTHGQGENIQYFGAGTRLSVL.

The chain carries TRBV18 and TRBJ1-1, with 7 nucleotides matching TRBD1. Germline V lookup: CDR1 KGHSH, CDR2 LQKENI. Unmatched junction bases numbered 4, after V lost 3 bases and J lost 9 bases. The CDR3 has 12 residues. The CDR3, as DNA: TGTGCCAGCTCACCCGACAGGGAAAAAGCTTTCTTT. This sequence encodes CASSPDREKAFF.

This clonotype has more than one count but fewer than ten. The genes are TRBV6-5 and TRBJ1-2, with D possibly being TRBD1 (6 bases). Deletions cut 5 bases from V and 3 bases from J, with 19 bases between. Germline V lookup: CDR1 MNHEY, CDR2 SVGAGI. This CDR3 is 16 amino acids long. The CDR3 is CASSTPGGRLDYGYTF. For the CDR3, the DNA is TGTGCCAGCAGTACCCCCGGGGGGCGATTGGACTATGGCTACACCTTC.

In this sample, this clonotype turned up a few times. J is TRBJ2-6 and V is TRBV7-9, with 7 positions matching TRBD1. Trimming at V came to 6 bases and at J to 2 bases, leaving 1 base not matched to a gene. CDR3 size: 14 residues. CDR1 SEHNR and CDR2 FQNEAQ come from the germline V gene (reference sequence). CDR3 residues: CASSDRAGANVLTF. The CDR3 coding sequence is TGTGCCAGCAGTGACAGGGCTGGGGCCAACGTCCTGACTTTC.

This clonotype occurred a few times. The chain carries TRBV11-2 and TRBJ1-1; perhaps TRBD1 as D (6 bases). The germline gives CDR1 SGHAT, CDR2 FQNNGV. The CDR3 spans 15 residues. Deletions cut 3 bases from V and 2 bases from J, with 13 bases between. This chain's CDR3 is CASSFSGQSNTEAFF. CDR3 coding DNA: TGTGCCAGCAGCTTTAGTGGACAGTCAAACACTGAAGCTTTCTTT.

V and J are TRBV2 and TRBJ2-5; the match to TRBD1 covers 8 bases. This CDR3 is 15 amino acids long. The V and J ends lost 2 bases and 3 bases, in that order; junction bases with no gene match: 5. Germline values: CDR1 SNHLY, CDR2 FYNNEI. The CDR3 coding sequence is TGTGCCAGCAGTGAATCGACAGGGGCGAAAGAGACCCAGTACTTC. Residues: CASSESTGAKETQYF.